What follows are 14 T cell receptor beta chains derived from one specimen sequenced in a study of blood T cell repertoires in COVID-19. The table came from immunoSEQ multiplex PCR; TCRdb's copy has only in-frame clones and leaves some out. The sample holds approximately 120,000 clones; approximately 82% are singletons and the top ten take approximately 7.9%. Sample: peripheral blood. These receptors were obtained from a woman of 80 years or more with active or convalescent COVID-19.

CDR3 nucleotide sequence: TGTGCCAGCAGTGACCTTATGAAGGGGCATGAGCAGTTCTTC. It encodes CASSDLMKGHEQFF. The rearrangement uses TRBV25-1 and TRBJ2-1, with D possibly matching TRBD1 (5 bases). This CDR3 comprises 14 residues. The V end was cut by 3 bases, the J end by 8 bases, with 14 bases between. Germline values: CDR1 MGHDK, CDR2 SYGVNS.

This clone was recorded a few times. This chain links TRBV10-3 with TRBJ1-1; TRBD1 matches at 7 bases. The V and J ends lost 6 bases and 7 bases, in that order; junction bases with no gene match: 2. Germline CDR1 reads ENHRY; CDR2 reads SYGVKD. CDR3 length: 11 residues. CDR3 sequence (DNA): TGTGCCATCAGAGGGACAGATGAAGCTTTCTTT. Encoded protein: CAIRGTDEAFF.

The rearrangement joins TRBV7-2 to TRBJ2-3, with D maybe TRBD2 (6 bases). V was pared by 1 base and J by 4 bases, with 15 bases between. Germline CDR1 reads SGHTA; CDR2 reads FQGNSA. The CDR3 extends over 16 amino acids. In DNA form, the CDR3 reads TGTGCCAGCAGCTTAGGGCCTAGCGTGGTGTCAGATACGCAGTATTTT. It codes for CASSLGPSVVSDTQYF. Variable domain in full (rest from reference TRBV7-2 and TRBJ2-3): GAGVSQSPSNKVTEKGKDVELRCDPISGHTALYWYRQSLGQGLEFLIYFQGNSAPDKSGLPSDRFSAERTGGSVSTLTIQRTQQEDSAVYLCASSLGPSVVSDTQYFGPGTRLTVL.

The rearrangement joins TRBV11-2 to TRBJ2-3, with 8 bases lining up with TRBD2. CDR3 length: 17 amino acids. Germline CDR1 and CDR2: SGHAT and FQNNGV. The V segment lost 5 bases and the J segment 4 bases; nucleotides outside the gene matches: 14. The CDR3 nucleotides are TGTGCCAGCAGCCTCTCCCCCATGACTAGCGCGGCAGATACGCAGTATTTT. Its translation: CASSLSPMTSAADTQYF.

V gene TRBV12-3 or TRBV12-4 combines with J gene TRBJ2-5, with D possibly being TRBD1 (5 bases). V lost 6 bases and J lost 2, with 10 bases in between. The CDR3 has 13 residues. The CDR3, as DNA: TGTGCCAGCAGCTTCGACAGTCAAGAGACCCAGTACTTC. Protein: CASSFDSQETQYF.

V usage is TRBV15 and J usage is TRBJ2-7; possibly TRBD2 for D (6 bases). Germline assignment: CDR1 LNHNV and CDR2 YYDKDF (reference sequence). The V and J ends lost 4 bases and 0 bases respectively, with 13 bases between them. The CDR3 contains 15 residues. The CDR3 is CATSIDRGGSYEQYF. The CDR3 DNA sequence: TGTGCCACCAGCATCGATCGGGGAGGCTCCTACGAGCAGTACTTC.

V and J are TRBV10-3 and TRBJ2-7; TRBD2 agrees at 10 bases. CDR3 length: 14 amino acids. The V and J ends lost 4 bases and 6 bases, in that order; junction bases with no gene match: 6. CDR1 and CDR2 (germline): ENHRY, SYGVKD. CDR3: CAISVEREGGEQYF. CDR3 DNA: TGTGCCATCAGTGTGGAGCGGGAGGGCGGCGAGCAGTACTTC.

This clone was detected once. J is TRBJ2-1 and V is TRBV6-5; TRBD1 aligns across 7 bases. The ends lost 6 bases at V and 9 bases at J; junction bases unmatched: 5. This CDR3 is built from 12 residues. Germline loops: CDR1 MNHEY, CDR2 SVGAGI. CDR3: CASRRGHGEQFF. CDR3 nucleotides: TGTGCCAGCAGAAGGGGGCACGGTGAGCAGTTCTTC.

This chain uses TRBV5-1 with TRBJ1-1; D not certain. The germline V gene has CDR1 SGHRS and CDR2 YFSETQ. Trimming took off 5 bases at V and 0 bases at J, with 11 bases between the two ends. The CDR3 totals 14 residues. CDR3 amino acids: CASRPTLMNTEAFF. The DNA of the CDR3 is TGCGCCAGCAGACCGACACTGATGAACACTGAAGCTTTCTTT.

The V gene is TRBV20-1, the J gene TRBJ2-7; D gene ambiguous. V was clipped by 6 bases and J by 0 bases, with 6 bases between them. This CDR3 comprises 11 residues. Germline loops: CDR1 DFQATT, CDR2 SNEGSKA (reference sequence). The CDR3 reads CSAYSSYEQYF. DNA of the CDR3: TGCAGTGCGTATAGCTCCTACGAGCAGTACTTC.

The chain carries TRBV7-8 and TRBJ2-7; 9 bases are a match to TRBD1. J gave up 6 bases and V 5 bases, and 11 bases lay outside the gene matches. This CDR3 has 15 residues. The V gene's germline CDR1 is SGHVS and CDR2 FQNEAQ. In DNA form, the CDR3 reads TGTGCCAGCAGCCAGACCGGGACAGGGTTTCGCGAGCAGTACTTC. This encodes CASSQTGTGFREQYF.

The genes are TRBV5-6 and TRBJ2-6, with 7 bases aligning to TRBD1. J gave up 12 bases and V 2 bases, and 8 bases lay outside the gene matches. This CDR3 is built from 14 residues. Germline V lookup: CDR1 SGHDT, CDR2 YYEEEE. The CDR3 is CASSFTGTETVLTF. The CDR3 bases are TGTGCCAGCAGCTTTACCGGGACAGAGACCGTCCTGACTTTC. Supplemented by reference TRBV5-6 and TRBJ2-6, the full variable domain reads DAGVTQSPTHLIKTRGQQVTLRCSPKSGHDTVSWYQQALGQGPQFIFQYYEEEERQRGNFPDRFSGHQFPNYSSELNVNALLLGDSALYLCASSFTGTETVLTFGAGSRLTVL.

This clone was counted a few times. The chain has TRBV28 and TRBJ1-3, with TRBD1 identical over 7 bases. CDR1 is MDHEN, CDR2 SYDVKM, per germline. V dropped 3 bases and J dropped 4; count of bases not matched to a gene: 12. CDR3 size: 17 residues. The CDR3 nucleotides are TGTGCCAGCAGTTTGCACCCAACGGGACAGATCGGAAACACCATATATTTT. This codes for CASSLHPTGQIGNTIYF.

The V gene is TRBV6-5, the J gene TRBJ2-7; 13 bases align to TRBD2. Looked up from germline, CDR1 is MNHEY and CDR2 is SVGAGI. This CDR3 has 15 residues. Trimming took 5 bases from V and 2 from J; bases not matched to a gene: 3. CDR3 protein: CASSILAGGAYEQYF. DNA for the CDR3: TGTGCCAGCAGTATACTAGCGGGAGGGGCCTACGAGCAGTACTTC.